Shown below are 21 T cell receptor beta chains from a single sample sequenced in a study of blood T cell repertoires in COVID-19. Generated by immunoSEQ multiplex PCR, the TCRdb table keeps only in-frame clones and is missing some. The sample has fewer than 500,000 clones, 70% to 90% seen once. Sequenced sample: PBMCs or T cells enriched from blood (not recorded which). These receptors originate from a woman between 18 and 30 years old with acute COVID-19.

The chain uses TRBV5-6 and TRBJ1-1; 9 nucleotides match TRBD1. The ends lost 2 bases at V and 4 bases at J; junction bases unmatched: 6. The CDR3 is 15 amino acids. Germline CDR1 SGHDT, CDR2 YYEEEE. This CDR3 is CASSFSTGGSTEAFF. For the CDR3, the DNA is TGTGCCAGCAGCTTTAGTACAGGGGGCTCCACTGAAGCTTTCTTT.

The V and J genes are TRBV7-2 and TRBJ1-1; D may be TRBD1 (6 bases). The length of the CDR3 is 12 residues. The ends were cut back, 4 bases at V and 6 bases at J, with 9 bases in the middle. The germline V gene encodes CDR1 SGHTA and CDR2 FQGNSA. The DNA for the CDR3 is TGTGCCAGCAGCTGGGGGGGGCCTGAAGCTTTCTTT. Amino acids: CASSWGGPEAFF.

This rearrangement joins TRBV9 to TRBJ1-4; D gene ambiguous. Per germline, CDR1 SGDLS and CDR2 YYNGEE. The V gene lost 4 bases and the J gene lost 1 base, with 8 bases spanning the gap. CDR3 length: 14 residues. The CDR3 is CASSPLVTNEKLFF. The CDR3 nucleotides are TGTGCCAGCAGCCCCTTAGTAACTAATGAAAAACTGTTTTTT. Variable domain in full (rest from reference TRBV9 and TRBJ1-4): DSGVTQTPKHLITATGQRVTLRCSPRSGDLSVYWYQQSLDQGLQFLIQYYNGEERAKGNILERFSAQQFPDLHSELNLSSLELGDSALYFCASSPLVTNEKLFFGSGTQLSVL.

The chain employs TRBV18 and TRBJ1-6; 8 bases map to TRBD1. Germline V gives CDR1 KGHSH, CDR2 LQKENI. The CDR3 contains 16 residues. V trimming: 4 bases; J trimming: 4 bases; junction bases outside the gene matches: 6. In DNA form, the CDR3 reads TGTGCCAGCTCACTGGACAGGGTATCGTATAATTCACCCCTCCACTTT. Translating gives CASSLDRVSYNSPLHF.

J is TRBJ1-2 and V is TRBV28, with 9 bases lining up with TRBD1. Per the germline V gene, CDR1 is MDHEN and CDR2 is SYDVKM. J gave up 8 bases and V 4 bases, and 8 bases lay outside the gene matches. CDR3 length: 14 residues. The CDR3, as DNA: TGTGCCAGCAGTTCCCTACAGGGGGCGGGAGGCTACACCTTC. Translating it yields CASSSLQGAGGYTF.

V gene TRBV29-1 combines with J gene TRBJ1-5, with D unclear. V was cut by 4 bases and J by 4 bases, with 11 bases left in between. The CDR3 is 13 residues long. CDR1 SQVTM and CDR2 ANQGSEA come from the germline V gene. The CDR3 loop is CSVGVTENQPQHF. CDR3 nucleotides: TGCAGCGTTGGGGTGACGGAGAATCAGCCCCAGCATTTT.

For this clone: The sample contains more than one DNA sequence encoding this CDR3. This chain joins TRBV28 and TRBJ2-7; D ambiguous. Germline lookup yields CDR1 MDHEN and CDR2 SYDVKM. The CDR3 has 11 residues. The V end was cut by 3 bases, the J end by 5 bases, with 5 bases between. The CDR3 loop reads CASSFPDEQYF. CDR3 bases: TGTGCCAGCAGTTTTCCCGACGAGCAGTACTTC.

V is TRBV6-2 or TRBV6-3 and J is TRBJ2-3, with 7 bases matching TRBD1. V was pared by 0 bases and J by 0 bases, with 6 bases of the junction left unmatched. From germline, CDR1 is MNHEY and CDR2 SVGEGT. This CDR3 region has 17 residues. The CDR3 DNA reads TGTGCCAGCAGTTACTCGATGAGGGGGCCTAGCACAGATACGCAGTATTTT. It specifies CASSYSMRGPSTDTQYF.

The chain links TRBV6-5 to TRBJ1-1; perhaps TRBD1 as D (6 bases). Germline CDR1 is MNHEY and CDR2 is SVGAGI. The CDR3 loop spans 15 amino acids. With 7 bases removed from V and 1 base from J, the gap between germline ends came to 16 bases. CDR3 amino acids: CASKGNAGANTEAFF. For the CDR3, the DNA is TGTGCCAGCAAGGGTAACGCAGGGGCGAACACTGAAGCTTTCTTT.

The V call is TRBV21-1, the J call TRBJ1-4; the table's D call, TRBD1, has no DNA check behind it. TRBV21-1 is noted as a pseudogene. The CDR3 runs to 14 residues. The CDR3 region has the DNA TGTGCCAGAAGGCGGGACAGGTATAATGAAAAACTGTTTTTT. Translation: CARRRDRYNEKLFF.

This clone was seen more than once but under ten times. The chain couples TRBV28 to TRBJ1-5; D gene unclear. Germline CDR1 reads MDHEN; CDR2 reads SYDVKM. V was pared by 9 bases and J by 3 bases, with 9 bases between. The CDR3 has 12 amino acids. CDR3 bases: TGTGCCAGTGGAGGAAACAATCAGCCCCAGCATTTT. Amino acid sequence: CASGGNNQPQHF.

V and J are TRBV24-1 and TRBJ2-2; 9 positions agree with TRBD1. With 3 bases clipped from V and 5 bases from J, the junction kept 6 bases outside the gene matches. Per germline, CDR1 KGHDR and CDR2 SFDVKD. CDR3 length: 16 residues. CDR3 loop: CATSDRGQGRTGELFF. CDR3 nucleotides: TGTGCCACCAGTGATCGTGGACAGGGGCGAACCGGGGAGCTGTTTTTT.

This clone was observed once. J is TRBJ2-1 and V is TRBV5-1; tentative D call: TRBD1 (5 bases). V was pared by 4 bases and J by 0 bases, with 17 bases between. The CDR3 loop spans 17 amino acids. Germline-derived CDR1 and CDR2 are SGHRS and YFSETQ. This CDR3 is CASSPVSGLPSYNEQFF. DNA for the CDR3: TGCGCCAGCAGCCCGGTATCAGGGCTACCCTCCTACAATGAGCAGTTCTTC.

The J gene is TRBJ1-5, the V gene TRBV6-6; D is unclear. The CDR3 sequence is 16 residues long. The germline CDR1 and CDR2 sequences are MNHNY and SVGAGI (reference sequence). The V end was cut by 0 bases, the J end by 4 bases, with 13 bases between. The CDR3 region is CASSYSFREGNQPQHF. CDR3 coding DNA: TGTGCCAGCAGTTACTCGTTCCGGGAGGGAAATCAGCCCCAGCATTTT.

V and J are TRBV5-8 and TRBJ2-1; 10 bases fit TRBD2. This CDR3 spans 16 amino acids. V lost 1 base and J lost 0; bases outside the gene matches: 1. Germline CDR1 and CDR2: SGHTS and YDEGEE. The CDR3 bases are TGTGCCAGCAGCTTGCAGCGGGGGGGCTCCTACAATGAGCAGTTCTTC. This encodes CASSLQRGGSYNEQFF.

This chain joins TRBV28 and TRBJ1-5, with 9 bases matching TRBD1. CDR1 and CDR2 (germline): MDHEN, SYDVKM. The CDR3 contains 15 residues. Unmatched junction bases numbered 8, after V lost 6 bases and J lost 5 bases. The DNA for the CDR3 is TGTGCCAGCAGCCCGATACAGGGGGCTTATCAGCCCCAGCATTTT. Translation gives CASSPIQGAYQPQHF.

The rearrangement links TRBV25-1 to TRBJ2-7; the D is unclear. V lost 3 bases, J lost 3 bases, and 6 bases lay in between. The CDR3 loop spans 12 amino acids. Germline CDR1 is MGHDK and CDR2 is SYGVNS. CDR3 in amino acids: CASSDSVYEQYF. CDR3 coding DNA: TGTGCCAGCAGTGATTCGGTCTACGAGCAGTACTTC.

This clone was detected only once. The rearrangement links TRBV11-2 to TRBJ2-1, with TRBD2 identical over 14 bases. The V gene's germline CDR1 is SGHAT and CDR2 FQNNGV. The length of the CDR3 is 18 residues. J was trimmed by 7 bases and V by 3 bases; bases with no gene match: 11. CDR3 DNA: TGTGCCAGCAGCTTCCTCGCCGGAGGACTAGCGGGGGGAAATGAGCAGTTCTTC. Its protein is CASSFLAGGLAGGNEQFF.

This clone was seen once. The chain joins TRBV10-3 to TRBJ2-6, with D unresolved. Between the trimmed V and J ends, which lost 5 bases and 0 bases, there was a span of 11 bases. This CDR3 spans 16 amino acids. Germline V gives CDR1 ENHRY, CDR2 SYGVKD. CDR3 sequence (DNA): TGTGCCATCAGTTCCAAGCCTACCTCTGGGGCCAACGTCCTGACTTTC. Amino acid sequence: CAISSKPTSGANVLTF.

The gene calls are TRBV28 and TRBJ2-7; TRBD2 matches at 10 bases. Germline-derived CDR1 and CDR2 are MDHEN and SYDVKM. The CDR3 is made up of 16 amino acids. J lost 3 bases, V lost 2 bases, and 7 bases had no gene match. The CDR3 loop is CASSLNGAGGLYEQYF. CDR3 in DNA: TGTGCCAGCAGTTTAAACGGAGCGGGAGGGCTCTACGAGCAGTACTTC.

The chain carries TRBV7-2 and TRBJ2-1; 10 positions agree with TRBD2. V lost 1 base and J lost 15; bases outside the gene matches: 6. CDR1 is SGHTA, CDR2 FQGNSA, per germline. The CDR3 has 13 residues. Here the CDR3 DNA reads TGTGCCAGCAGCTTAGGGACTAGCGGTCTTTCGTTCTTC. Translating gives CASSLGTSGLSFF.